This TCR beta chain stems from a study of blood T cell repertoires in COVID-19. On the study more broadly: Researchers got acute and convalescent COVID-19 samples from the United States, Italy and Spain. The cDNA or gDNA used as material had been derived from T cells, B-cell-depleted T cells, or PBMCs.

The ends were cut back, 6 bases at V and 2 bases at J, with 17 bases in the middle. In germline, CDR1 is LNHDA, CDR2 SQIVND (reference sequence). The CDR3 has 15 amino acids. Using immunoSEQ multiplex PCR, the repertoire was profiled, and TCRdb retains in-frame clones only, with some absent. The sample gives about 80,000 clones, around 76% of which show up once; 15% to 20% is in the top ten. This clone was picked up one time. This TCR was recovered from a man aged 70 or older with active or convalescent COVID-19. The V gene is TRBV19, the J gene TRBJ2-7; D may be TRBD2 (6 bases). The specimen was peripheral blood. CDR3 loop: CASRRDPGLAYEQYF. CDR3 nucleotides: TGTGCCAGTAGACGCGATCCGGGACTCGCCTACGAGCAGTACTTC.